This paragraph reports one TCR beta chain. The antigen is undetermined. The trim removed 3 bases at V and 6 bases at J, leaving 8 bases unmatched. From germline, CDR1 is SEHNR and CDR2 FQNEAQ (reference sequence). The CDR3 consists of 15 residues. Measured with immunoSEQ multiplex PCR; TCRdb has only the in-frame clones, and not every one. Of about 18,000 clones listed, 85% to 95% are singletons. Sorted regulatory T cells were CD4-positive, CD25-high and CD127-low or negative. This sample is drawn from a study of B cell selection in AIRE deficiency. General study points: Of around 3,700 shared Treg TCRbeta sequences, roughly 32% were healthy-donor-only and about 9.1% patient-only. Shorter CDR3s marked shared Treg sequences, biased toward few non-templated insertions. Only TCRbeta was sequenced; approximately 37% of shared healthy Treg sequences appeared in Tconv. Around 31% of healthy-donor shared Treg TCRbeta sequences appeared in patient Tconv cells.

The clonotype comes from a human donor in good health. V and J are TRBV7-9 and TRBJ2-1; 7 bases are a match to TRBD1. Input material: CD4+CD25+ Tregs sorted from PBMCs. The CDR3: CASSFGTEWSNEQFF. The CDR3 DNA sequence: TGTGCCAGCAGCTTCGGGACAGAATGGAGCAATGAGCAGTTCTTC.